A single sample is the source of the 24 T cell receptor beta chains below, sequenced in a study of T cell responses to AZD1222 COVID-19 vaccine. Assay used: immunoSEQ multiplex PCR; TCRdb lists only in-frame clones, some missing. The sample has approximately 120,000 clones; 88% are singletons. The starting material was peripheral blood, obtained on day 0 of AZD1222 vaccination. The receptors stem from an adult in good health.

The genes are TRBV7-8 and TRBJ2-5, with D possibly TRBD2 on 6 matching bases. V lost 3 bases and J 6 bases, leaving 11 bases between the germline ends. The germline CDR1 and CDR2 sequences are SGHVS and FQNEAQ. The CDR3 is 13 residues long. CDR3 amino acids: CASSLGGGKTQYF. The CDR3 DNA is TGTGCCAGCAGCTTGGGAGGCGGAAAGACCCAGTACTTC.

The V call is TRBV4-2, the J call TRBJ2-1, with TRBD2 identical over 14 bases. The germline V gene encodes CDR1 LGHNA and CDR2 YNFKEQ. The CDR3 runs 18 residues. The V gene end was trimmed by 1 base and the J gene end by 2 bases; junction bases not matched to a gene: 4. The CDR3 DNA follows: TGTGCCAGCAGCCAAGGACTAGCGGGGGGGCAAGCCTACAATGAGCAGTTCTTC. Protein product: CASSQGLAGGQAYNEQFF.

The chain uses TRBV10-3 and TRBJ1-6; perhaps TRBD1 as D (5 bases). Between the trimmed V and J ends, which lost 4 bases and 10 bases, there was a span of 14 bases. Germline V gene lookup returns CDR1 ENHRY and CDR2 SYGVKD. The CDR3 consists of 14 residues. CDR3 residues: CAISGAGLGSPLHF. The CDR3 region has the DNA TGTGCCATCAGTGGGGCAGGGTTGGGGTCACCCCTCCACTTT.

The chain couples TRBV5-5 to TRBJ1-2, with D unclear. Trimming shortened V by 1 base and J by 8 bases, and 9 bases separated the two germline ends. Germline V gene sequence: CDR1 SGHKS, CDR2 YYEKEE (reference sequence). There are 12 residues in the CDR3. Here the CDR3 DNA reads TGTGCCAGCAGCTTGTATGAGGACGGCTACACCTTC. It encodes CASSLYEDGYTF.

The chain joins TRBV7-6 to TRBJ2-2, with D perhaps matching TRBD2 (6 bases). The germline CDR1 and CDR2 sequences are SGHVS and FNYEAQ. CDR3 length: 15 amino acids. V shed 0 bases and J shed 1 base, with 6 bases lying between them. The CDR3 bases are TGTGCCAGCAGCTTAGCGGGAGGGAACACCGGGGAGCTGTTTTTT. Translating it yields CASSLAGGNTGELFF.

The rearrangement links TRBV6-1 to TRBJ2-5; 9 bases align to TRBD2. The CDR3 runs to 16 residues. The V gene's germline CDR1 is MNHNS and CDR2 SASEGT. The trim removed 1 base at V and 4 bases at J, leaving 7 bases unmatched. CDR3 sequence: CASSEGYSGGAETQYF. The CDR3 nucleotides are TGTGCCAGCAGTGAAGGGTATAGCGGGGGAGCAGAGACCCAGTACTTC.

The chain combines TRBV6-2 or TRBV6-3 with TRBJ2-2, with D perhaps TRBD1 (6 bases). The CDR3 consists of 13 residues. Germline V gene data show CDR1 as MNHEY and CDR2 as SVGEGT. Trimming shortened V by 5 bases and J by 6 bases, and 10 bases separated the two germline ends. Here the CDR3 DNA reads TGTGCCAGCAGTCCACAGGGACCCGGGGAGCTGTTTTTT. The encoded protein is CASSPQGPGELFF.

V gene TRBV4-2 combines with J gene TRBJ2-7, with TRBD1 matching 11 bases. This CDR3 is 17 amino acids long. V was pared by 1 base and J by 2 bases, with 7 bases of the junction left unmatched. The germline V gene has CDR1 LGHNA and CDR2 YNFKEQ. In DNA, the CDR3 is TGTGCCAGCAGCCAAGGATACGGGACAGGGGGAGCCTACGAGCAGTACTTC. Residues: CASSQGYGTGGAYEQYF.

This sequence joins TRBV18 and TRBJ2-3, with 10 bases identical to TRBD2. Germline values: CDR1 KGHSH, CDR2 LQKENI. With V trimmed by 5 bases and J by 4 bases, 6 bases remained unmatched. The CDR3 runs 15 residues. The CDR3 DNA is TGTGCCAGCTCAATGACTAGCGGGCTCGCAGATACGCAGTATTTT. This gives the protein CASSMTSGLADTQYF.

V is TRBV4-1 and J is TRBJ2-2; D not resolved. V gave up 2 bases and J gave up 6 bases, with 16 bases separating them. The CDR3 runs 16 residues. CDR1 MGHRA and CDR2 YSYEKL come from the germline V gene. CDR3 nucleotides: TGCGCCAGCAGCCAACCCCCGGGCGCGGCGGCCGGGGAGCTGTTTTTT. It specifies CASSQPPGAAAGELFF.

The CDR3 loop is CASSSRREGANVLTF. In DNA form, the CDR3 reads TGTGCCAGCAGCTCCCGACGGGAAGGGGCCAACGTCCTGACTTTC. The rearrangement uses TRBV7-2 and TRBJ2-6, with D possibly matching TRBD2 (5 bases). The CDR3 totals 15 residues. V was trimmed by 4 bases and J by 4 bases, leaving 11 bases between them. Per germline, CDR1 SGHTA and CDR2 FQGNSA.

The chain carries TRBV11-2 and TRBJ1-2, with 7 bases identical to TRBD1. Germline V gives CDR1 SGHAT, CDR2 FQNNGV. After removal of 3 bases from V and 4 bases from J, the junction contained 14 bases not matched to a gene. This CDR3 is 17 amino acids long. The CDR3 protein is CASSFTLLAGGAYGYTF. The CDR3 DNA follows: TGTGCCAGCAGCTTCACCCTTTTGGCAGGGGGGGCCTATGGCTACACCTTC.

This rearrangement joins TRBV6-5 to TRBJ1-2, with TRBD1 matching 7 bases. This CDR3 has 13 residues. The junction had 6 bases not matched to a gene; V was cut back by 5 bases and J by 6 bases. Germline CDR1 MNHEY, CDR2 SVGAGI. CDR3 amino acids: CASSLTGSNGYTF. The CDR3 nucleotides read TGTGCCAGCAGTCTGACAGGGTCGAATGGCTACACCTTC.

This chain links TRBV7-9 with TRBJ1-6, with TRBD1 as a possible D gene (5 bases). CDR3 length: 13 residues. V was trimmed by 9 bases and J by 4 bases, leaving 10 bases between them. Germline V gene sequence: CDR1 SEHNR, CDR2 FQNEAQ (reference sequence). CDR3 sequence reads: CASGTPYNSPLHF. The CDR3 DNA follows: TGTGCCAGTGGGACGCCGTATAATTCACCCCTCCACTTT.

This clone is a singleton in its sample. The genes are TRBV3-1 (or the pseudogene TRBV3-2) and TRBJ2-3; 8 bases are shared with TRBD1. The germline gives CDR1 LGHDT, CDR2 YNNKEL (reference sequence). Losses at the gene ends were 7 bases for V and 4 bases for J; bases not matched to a gene: 4. CDR3 length: 13 amino acids. The CDR3 DNA is TGTGCCAGCACCCGACAGGGGTCAGATACGCAGTATTTT. The encoded protein is CASTRQGSDTQYF.

V and J are TRBV12-3 or TRBV12-4 and TRBJ1-1, with D hard to call. V gave up 3 bases and J gave up 10 bases, with 9 bases separating them. This CDR3 comprises 11 residues. In nucleotides, the CDR3 is TGTGCCAGCAGTTTGGGATTAGGAGCTTTCTTT. This gives the protein CASSLGLGAFF.

CDR3 sequence (DNA): TGTGCCAGCAGCGCTCCAGGCGCAACTAATGAAAAACTGTTTTTT. Translating gives CASSAPGATNEKLFF. This chain joins TRBV7-9 and TRBJ1-4, with D hard to call. The CDR3 is made up of 15 amino acids. The V end was cut by 5 bases, the J end by 0 bases, with 10 bases between. Germline V CDR1 and CDR2: SEHNR, FQNEAQ (reference sequence).

The CDR3 DNA sequence: TGCGCCAGCAGCTGGGGACTAGCGGGAGGTTCGGATGAGCAGTTCTTC. This sequence encodes CASSWGLAGGSDEQFF. This chain uses TRBV5-1 with TRBJ2-1, with TRBD2 identical over 15 bases. CDR3 length equals 16 residues. The ends lost 3 bases at V and 8 bases at J; junction bases unmatched: 6. The germline CDR1 and CDR2 sequences are SGHRS and YFSETQ.

The chain is built from TRBV28 and TRBJ1-6, with 9 bases matching TRBD1. V was clipped by 5 bases and J by 7 bases; unmatched bases: 6. This CDR3 has 15 amino acids. Germline CDR1 reads MDHEN; CDR2 reads SYDVKM. The CDR3 reads CASSTLGQGNSPLHF. CDR3 in DNA: TGTGCCAGCAGTACCCTGGGACAGGGAAATTCACCCCTCCACTTT.

This chain joins TRBV14 and TRBJ1-2, with D tentatively TRBD1 (5 bases). This CDR3 comprises 13 residues. Germline assignment: CDR1 SGHDN and CDR2 FVKESK. The V and J ends lost 4 bases and 6 bases respectively, with 12 bases between them. The DNA for the CDR3 is TGTGCCAGCAGCCGGCAGGGATCTCATGGCTACACCTTC. Protein: CASSRQGSHGYTF.

The V gene is TRBV28, the J gene TRBJ1-1, with 7 bases that match TRBD1. This CDR3 has 15 amino acids. Germline CDR1 and CDR2: MDHEN and SYDVKM. With 7 bases clipped from V and 4 bases from J, the junction kept 12 bases outside the gene matches. In DNA, the CDR3 is TGTGCCAGCAACACGGGACAGCCTATGACCACTGAAGCTTTCTTT. Its protein is CASNTGQPMTTEAFF.

The chain uses TRBV19 and TRBJ1-1; the match to TRBD1 covers 7 bases. Per the germline V gene, CDR1 is LNHDA and CDR2 is SQIVND (reference sequence). V was clipped by 1 base and J by 0 bases; unmatched bases: 2. The CDR3 contains 15 residues. CDR3 coding DNA: TGTGCCAGTAGTATAGGCACAGGGGTGAACACTGAAGCTTTCTTT. This codes for CASSIGTGVNTEAFF.

J is TRBJ2-5 and V is TRBV7-2, with a possible D match to TRBD1 (6 bases). CDR3 length equals 13 residues. V was clipped by 5 bases and J by 5 bases, with 12 bases between them. Germline V gives CDR1 SGHTA, CDR2 FQGNSA. CDR3 nucleotides: TGTGCCAGCAGCCTCGGACAGTCGGAGACCCAGTACTTC. This translates into CASSLGQSETQYF.

V and J are TRBV19 and TRBJ2-3, with D possibly being TRBD1 (5 bases). V was shortened by 4 bases and J by 6 bases, with 14 bases between the two germline ends. Germline V gives CDR1 LNHDA, CDR2 SQIVND (reference sequence). The CDR3 length is 14 residues. Written as DNA, the CDR3 is TGTGCCAGTAGTAAGGGGCTCAATACGGATACGCAGTATTTT. This sequence encodes CASSKGLNTDTQYF.